The following is a T cell receptor (beta chain) sequence with its context. Its antigen is currently unknown. The sample originates from a study of radiation and T cells in renal cell carcinoma. Study-wide points: In blood, top tumor clones expanded by 2 weeks, shrinking by 4. No pretreatment tumor biopsies were available for baseline clonotypes.

V lost 1 base and J lost 5, with 9 bases in between. The CDR3 length is 13 residues. Germline V gene data show CDR1 as SEHNR and CDR2 as FQNEAQ (reference sequence). The assay was immunoSEQ multiplex PCR, and TCRdb's table has in-frame clones only and misses some. The sample includes roughly 100,000 clones, 80% to 90% of them seen just once. Sample time point: baseline pretreatment blood. This sample's treatment: 15 Gy SBRT to primary tumor, nephrectomy 4 weeks later. V is TRBV7-9 and J is TRBJ2-7; D gene uncertain. The sequencing here drew on blood, taken from a patient whose treatment included radiotherapy and nephrectomy. The receptor's source is a man aged 45-65 years with renal cell carcinoma. CDR3 residues: CASSLEVLHEQYF. CDR3 sequence (DNA): TGTGCCAGCAGCTTAGAAGTCTTGCACGAGCAGTACTTC.